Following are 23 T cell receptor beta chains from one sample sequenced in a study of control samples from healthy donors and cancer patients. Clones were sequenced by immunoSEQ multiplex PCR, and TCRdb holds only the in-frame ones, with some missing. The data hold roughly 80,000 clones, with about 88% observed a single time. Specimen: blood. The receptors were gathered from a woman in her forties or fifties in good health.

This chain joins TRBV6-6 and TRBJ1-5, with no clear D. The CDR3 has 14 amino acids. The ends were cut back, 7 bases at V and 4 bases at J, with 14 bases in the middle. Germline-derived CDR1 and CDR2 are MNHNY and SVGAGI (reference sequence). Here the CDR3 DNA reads TGTGCCAGCAATTCAGGATACCGAAATCAGCCCCAGCATTTT. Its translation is CASNSGYRNQPQHF.

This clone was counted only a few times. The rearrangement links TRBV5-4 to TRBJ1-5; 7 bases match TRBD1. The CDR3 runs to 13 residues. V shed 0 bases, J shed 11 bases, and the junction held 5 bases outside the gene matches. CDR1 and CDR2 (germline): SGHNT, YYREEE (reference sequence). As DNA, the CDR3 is TGTGCCAGCAGCTTGGAAGCCCAGGGGGCCCAGCATTTT. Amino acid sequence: CASSLEAQGAQHF.

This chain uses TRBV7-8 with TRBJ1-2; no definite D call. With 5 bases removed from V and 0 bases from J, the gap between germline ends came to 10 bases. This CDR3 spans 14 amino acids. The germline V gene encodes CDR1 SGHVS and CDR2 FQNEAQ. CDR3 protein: CASSKNPSNYGYTF. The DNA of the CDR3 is TGTGCCAGCAGCAAGAACCCGTCTAACTATGGCTACACCTTC.

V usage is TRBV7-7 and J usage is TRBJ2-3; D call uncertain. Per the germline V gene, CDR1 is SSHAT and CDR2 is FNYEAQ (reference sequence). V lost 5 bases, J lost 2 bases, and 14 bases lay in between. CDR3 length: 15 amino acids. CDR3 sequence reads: CASSPSRSFTDTQYF. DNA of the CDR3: TGTGCCAGCAGCCCCTCCCGGTCTTTCACAGATACGCAGTATTTT.

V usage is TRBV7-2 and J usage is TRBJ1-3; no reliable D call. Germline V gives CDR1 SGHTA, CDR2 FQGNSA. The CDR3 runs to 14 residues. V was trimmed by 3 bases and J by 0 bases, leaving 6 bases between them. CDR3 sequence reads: CASSFTHSGNTIYF. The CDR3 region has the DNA TGTGCCAGCAGCTTCACCCACTCTGGAAACACCATATATTTT.

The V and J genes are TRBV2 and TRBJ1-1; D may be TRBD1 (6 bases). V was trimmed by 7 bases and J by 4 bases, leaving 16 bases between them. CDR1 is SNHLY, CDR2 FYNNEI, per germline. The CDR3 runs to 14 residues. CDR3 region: CASTLQGKSTEAFF. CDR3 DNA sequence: TGTGCCAGCACCCTGCAGGGGAAGAGCACTGAAGCTTTCTTT.

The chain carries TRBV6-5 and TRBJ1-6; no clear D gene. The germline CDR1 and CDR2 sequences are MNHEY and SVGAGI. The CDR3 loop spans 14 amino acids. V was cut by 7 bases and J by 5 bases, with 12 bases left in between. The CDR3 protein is CASTPRFDNSPLHF. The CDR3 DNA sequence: TGTGCCAGCACACCAAGATTTGATAATTCACCCCTCCACTTT.

For the CDR3, the DNA is TGCGCCAGCAGCCGCAGATTGAATTCAGGGAGAGGTTCACCCCTCCACTTT. Residues: CASSRRLNSGRGSPLHF. The gene calls are TRBV4-1 and TRBJ1-6; D possibly corresponds to TRBD1 (5 bases). Germline loops: CDR1 MGHRA, CDR2 YSYEKL. The CDR3 length is 17 residues. V gave up 4 bases and J gave up 9 bases, with 22 bases separating them.

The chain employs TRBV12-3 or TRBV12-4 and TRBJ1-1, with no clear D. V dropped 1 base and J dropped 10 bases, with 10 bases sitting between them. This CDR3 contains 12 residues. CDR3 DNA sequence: TGTGCCAGCAGTTTAGTCCGGGATCTAGCTTTCTTT. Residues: CASSLVRDLAFF.

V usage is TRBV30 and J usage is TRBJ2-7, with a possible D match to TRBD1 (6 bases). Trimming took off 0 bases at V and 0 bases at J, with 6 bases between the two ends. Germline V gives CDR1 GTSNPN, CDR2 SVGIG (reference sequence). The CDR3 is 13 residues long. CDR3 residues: CAWSVQGSYEQYF. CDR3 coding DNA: TGTGCCTGGAGTGTACAGGGCTCCTACGAGCAGTACTTC.

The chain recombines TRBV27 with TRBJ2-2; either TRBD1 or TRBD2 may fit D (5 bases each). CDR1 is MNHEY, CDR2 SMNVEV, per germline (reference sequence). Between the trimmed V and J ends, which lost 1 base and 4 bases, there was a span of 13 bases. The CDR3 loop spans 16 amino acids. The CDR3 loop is CASSLFPGRVTGELFF. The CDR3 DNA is TGTGCCAGCAGTTTATTTCCAGGGCGGGTCACCGGGGAGCTGTTTTTT.

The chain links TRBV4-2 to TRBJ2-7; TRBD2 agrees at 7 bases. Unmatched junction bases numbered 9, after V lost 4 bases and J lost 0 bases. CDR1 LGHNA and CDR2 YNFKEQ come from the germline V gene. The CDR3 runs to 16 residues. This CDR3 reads CASSREGTEDSYEQYF. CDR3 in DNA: TGTGCCAGCAGCCGGGAGGGGACCGAGGACTCCTACGAGCAGTACTTC.

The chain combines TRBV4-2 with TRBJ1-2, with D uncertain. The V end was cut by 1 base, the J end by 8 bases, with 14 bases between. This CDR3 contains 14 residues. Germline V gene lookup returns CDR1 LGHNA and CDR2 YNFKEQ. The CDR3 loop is CASSQVTADGGYTF. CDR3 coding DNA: TGTGCCAGCAGCCAAGTGACCGCGGACGGGGGCTACACCTTC.

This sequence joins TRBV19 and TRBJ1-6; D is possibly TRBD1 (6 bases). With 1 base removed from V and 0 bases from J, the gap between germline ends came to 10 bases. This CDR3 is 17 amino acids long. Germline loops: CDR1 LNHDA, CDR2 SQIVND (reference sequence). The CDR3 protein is CASSIARGTSYNSPLHF. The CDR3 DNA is TGTGCCAGTAGTATAGCGAGGGGGACCTCCTATAATTCACCCCTCCACTTT.

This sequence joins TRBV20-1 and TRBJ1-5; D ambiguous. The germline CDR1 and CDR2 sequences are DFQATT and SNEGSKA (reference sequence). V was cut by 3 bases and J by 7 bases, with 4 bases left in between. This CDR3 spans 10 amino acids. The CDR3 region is CSASRQPQHF. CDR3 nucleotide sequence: TGCAGTGCTAGCCGGCAGCCCCAGCATTTT.

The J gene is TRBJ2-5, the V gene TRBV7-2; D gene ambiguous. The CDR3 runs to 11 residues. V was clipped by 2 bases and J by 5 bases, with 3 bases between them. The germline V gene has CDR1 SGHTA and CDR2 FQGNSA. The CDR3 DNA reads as TGTGCCAGCAGCTTATCCGAGACCCAGTACTTC. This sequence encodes CASSLSETQYF.

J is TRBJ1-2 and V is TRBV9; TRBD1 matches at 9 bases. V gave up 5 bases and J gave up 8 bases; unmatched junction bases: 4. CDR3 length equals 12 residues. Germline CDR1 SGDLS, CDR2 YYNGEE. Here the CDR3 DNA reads TGTGCCAGCAGGCCGACAGGGGGAGGCTACACCTTC. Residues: CASRPTGGGYTF.

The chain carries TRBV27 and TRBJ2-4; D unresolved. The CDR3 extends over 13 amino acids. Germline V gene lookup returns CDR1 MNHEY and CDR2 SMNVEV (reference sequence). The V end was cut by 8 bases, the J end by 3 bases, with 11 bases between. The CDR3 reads CASGPGDKNIQYF. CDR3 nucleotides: TGTGCCAGCGGGCCAGGAGACAAAAACATTCAGTACTTC.

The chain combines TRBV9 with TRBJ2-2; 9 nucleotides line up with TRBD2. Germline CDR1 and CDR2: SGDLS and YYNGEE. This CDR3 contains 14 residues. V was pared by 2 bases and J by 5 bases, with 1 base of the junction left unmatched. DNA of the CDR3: TGTGCCAGCAGCGTCCTAGCGGGGACCGGGGAGCTGTTTTTT. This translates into CASSVLAGTGELFF.

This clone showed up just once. CDR3 in DNA: TGTGCCAGCAGCCTTCGGCAGGGCGGTGAGCAGTTCTTC. This codes for CASSLRQGGEQFF. The V call is TRBV7-9, the J call TRBJ2-1; a weak D match, TRBD1 (5 bases). The germline V gene has CDR1 SEHNR and CDR2 FQNEAQ (reference sequence). The CDR3 spans 13 residues. V lost 5 bases, J lost 9 bases, and 14 bases lay in between.

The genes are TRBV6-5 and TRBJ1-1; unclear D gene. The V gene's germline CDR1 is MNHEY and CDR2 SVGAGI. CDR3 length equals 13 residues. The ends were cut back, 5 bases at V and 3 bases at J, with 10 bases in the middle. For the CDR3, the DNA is TGTGCCAGCAGTCCTTATGGGGACACTGAAGCTTTCTTT. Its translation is CASSPYGDTEAFF.

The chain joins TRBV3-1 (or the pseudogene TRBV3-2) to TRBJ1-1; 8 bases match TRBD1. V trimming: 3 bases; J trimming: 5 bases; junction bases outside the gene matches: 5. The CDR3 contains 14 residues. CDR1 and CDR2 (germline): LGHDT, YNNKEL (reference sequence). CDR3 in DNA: TGTGCCAGCAGCCATGGACAGGGTCGGACTGAAGCTTTCTTT. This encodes CASSHGQGRTEAFF.

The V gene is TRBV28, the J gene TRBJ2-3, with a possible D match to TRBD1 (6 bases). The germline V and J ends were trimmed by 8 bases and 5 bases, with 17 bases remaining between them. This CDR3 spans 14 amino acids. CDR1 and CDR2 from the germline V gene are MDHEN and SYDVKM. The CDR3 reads CASFDRGGQDTQYF. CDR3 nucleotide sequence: TGTGCCAGCTTCGATCGTGGGGGCCAAGATACGCAGTATTTT. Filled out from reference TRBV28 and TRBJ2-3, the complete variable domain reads DVKVTQSSRYLVKRTGEKVFLECVQDMDHENMFWYRQDPGLGLRLIYFSYDVKMKEKGDIPEGYSVSREKKERFSLILESASTNQTSMYLCASFDRGGQDTQYFGPGTRLTVL.